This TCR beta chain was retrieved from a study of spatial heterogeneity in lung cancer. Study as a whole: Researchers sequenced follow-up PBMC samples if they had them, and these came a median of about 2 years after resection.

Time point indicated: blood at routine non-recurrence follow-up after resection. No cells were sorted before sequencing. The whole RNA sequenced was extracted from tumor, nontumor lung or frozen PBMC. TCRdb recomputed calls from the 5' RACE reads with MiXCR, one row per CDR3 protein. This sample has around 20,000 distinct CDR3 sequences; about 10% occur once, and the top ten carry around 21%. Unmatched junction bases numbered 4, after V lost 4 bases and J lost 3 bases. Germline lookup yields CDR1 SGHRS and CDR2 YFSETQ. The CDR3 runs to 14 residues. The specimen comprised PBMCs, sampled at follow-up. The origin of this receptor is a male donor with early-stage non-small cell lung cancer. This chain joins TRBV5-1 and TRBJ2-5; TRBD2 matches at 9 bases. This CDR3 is CASSGLARKETQYF. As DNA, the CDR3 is TGCGCCAGCAGCGGACTAGCGAGAAAAGAGACCCAGTACTTC. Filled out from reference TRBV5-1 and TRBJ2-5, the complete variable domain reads KAGVTQTPRYLIKTRGQQVTLSCSPISGHRSVSWYQQTPGQGLQFLFEYFSETQRNKGNFPGRFSGRQFSNSRSEMNVSTLELGDSALYLCASSGLARKETQYFGPGTRLLVL.